One sample yielded the 26 T cell receptor beta chains listed below, sequenced in a study of T cells in Graves' hyperthyroidism and ophthalmopathy. What was amplified from RNA transcripts were TCR beta CDR3 regions. TCR CDR3 regions were first amplified by RT-PCR with HTBI primers. TCRdb re-called the multiplex PCR reads with MiXCR, one entry per CDR3 protein. The table records approximately 870,000 distinct CDR3 sequences, about two fifths of them present only once. The sample taken for sequencing was blood. The receptor source for this set is a man in his late teens or twenties with Graves' hyperthyroidism.

This sequence joins TRBV9 and TRBJ2-5, with D possibly TRBD2 on 7 matching bases. The V and J ends lost 0 bases and 2 bases respectively, with 26 bases between them. This CDR3 is built from 20 residues. Germline lookup yields CDR1 SGDLS and CDR2 YYNGEE. The DNA for the CDR3 is TGTGCCAGCAGCGTAGAGGGGGGGGCCCCTAGCGGCGTAATTCAAGAGACCCAGTACTTC. Amino acids: CASSVEGGAPSGVIQETQYF.

The chain employs TRBV11-2 and TRBJ1-1, with no clear D. V shed 4 bases and J shed 1 base, with 19 bases lying between them. CDR1 and CDR2 (germline): SGHAT, FQNNGV. This CDR3 region has 17 residues. The DNA of the CDR3 is TGTGCCAGCAGCTGCTGGAGCCTTGCGGGCAAGAACACTGAAGCTTTCTTT. Translated, it gives CASSCWSLAGKNTEAFF.

This clonotype was seen a handful of times. The chain employs TRBV7-6 and TRBJ2-2; 14 bases line up with TRBD2. V was pared by 5 bases and J by 7 bases, with 9 bases of the junction left unmatched. Per germline, CDR1 SGHVS and CDR2 FNYEAQ. The CDR3 runs to 17 residues. In DNA form, the CDR3 reads TGTGCCAGCAGCCCGGGACTAGCGGGAGCTCCTGGCGGGGAGCTGTTTTTT. This encodes CASSPGLAGAPGGELFF.

The sample holds many counts of this clonotype. At one end, the junction sequence differs from germline, possibly due to a read error. This chain connects TRBV5-1 to TRBJ1-1, with 7 nucleotides matching TRBD1. The CDR3 runs to 15 residues. CDR1 SGHRS and CDR2 YFSETQ come from the germline V gene. CDR3 loop: CASSLAGGVNTEAFF. For the CDR3, the DNA is TGTGCCAGCAGCTTAGCAGGGGGGGTAAACACTGAAGCTTTCTTT. Based on the CDR3 plus reference TRBV5-1 and TRBJ1-1, the full variable domain is KAGVTQTPRYLIKTRGQQVTLSCSPISGHRSVSWYQQTPGQGLQFLFEYFSETQRNKGNFPGRFSGRQFSNSRSEMNVSTLELGDSALYLCASSLAGGVNTEAFFGQGTRLTVV.

This clonotype has a handful of counts. The V and J genes are TRBV20-1 and TRBJ1-1; 7 bases are a match to TRBD1. The germline V gene has CDR1 DFQATT and CDR2 SNEGSKA (reference sequence). CDR3 length: 12 amino acids. In DNA, the CDR3 is TGCAGCGCCCCAGGGGGGAACACTGAAGCTTTCTTT. The encoded protein is CSAPGGNTEAFF.

The rearrangement uses TRBV2 and TRBJ1-1; D is possibly TRBD1 (5 bases). Germline CDR1 SNHLY, CDR2 FYNNEI. This CDR3 is 13 amino acids long. V shed 7 bases and J shed 5 bases, with 14 bases lying between them. This chain's CDR3 is CASKRGGGTEAFF. The CDR3 nucleotides read TGTGCCAGCAAGCGGGGGGGGGGTACTGAAGCTTTCTTT.

This clonotype was recorded at least ten times. The chain recombines TRBV20-1 with TRBJ2-5; D might be TRBD1 or TRBD2, each matching 6 bases. V lost 7 bases, J lost 6 bases, and 21 bases lay in between. CDR1 is DFQATT, CDR2 SNEGSKA, per germline (reference sequence). This CDR3 has 14 residues. The DNA of the CDR3 is TGCAGTGGGGCGGGTGAGGGGGGAAGACAGACCCAGTACTTC. Translation: CSGAGEGGRQTQYF.

The chain employs TRBV24-1 and TRBJ1-3; possible D gene TRBD1, 6 bases. V lost 3 bases and J lost 0, with 17 bases in between. CDR3 length equals 18 residues. Per the germline V gene, CDR1 is KGHDR and CDR2 is SFDVKD. DNA of the CDR3: TGTGCCACCAGTGATCCCCTCTTAGGGGGGATCTCTGGAAACACCATATATTTT. It specifies CATSDPLLGGISGNTIYF.

This clonotype has more than one count but fewer than ten. The gene calls are TRBV5-5 and TRBJ1-5; D not resolved. V dropped 0 bases and J dropped 3 bases, with 10 bases sitting between them. Germline loops: CDR1 SGHKS, CDR2 YYEKEE (reference sequence). The CDR3 is made up of 15 amino acids. The CDR3 sequence is CASSLGLEFNQPQHF. As DNA, the CDR3 is TGTGCCAGCAGCTTGGGGTTGGAATTCAATCAGCCCCAGCATTTT.

This clonotype turned up a few times. The V call is TRBV7-8, the J call TRBJ2-7, with D possibly matching TRBD1 (6 bases). Deletions cut 5 bases from V and 3 bases from J, with 11 bases between. CDR1 SGHVS and CDR2 FQNEAQ come from the germline V gene. This CDR3 comprises 13 residues. CDR3 sequence (DNA): TGTGCCAGCAGCCAGACAGGAAACTACGAGCAGTACTTC. Translating gives CASSQTGNYEQYF. Looking up the rest from reference TRBV7-8 and TRBJ2-7 gives the full variable domain: GAGVSQSPRYKVAKRGQDVALRCDPISGHVSLFWYQQALGQGPEFLTYFQNEAQLDKSGLPSDRFFAERPEGSVSTLKIQRTQQEDSAVYLCASSQTGNYEQYFGPGTRLTVT.

V and J are TRBV10-3 and TRBJ2-3, with TRBD2 identical over 13 bases. V lost 8 bases, J lost 2 bases, and 1 base stayed unmatched. Per germline, CDR1 ENHRY and CDR2 SYGVKD. The CDR3 runs 14 residues. In DNA form, the CDR3 reads TGTGCCATCGGACTAGCGGGGGACACAGATACGCAGTATTTT. Its protein product is CAIGLAGDTDTQYF.

The V and J genes are TRBV19 and TRBJ1-1; D possibly corresponds to TRBD1 (5 bases). Germline V gene data show CDR1 as LNHDA and CDR2 as SQIVND (reference sequence). This CDR3 spans 14 amino acids. Trimming cost V 5 bases and J 4 bases, with 14 bases left between them. CDR3 bases: TGTGCCAGTAGTCCGGGGGGGGGGGTCACTGAAGCTTTCTTT. It specifies CASSPGGGVTEAFF.

This clonotype was observed many times. The V call is TRBV19, the J call TRBJ1-5; weak D call: TRBD1 (5 bases). V lost 1 base and J lost 7, with 11 bases in between. This CDR3 comprises 14 residues. From germline, CDR1 is LNHDA and CDR2 SQIVND (reference sequence). The CDR3 region is CASSIVGDGQPQHF. CDR3 in DNA: TGTGCCAGTAGTATAGTAGGGGATGGCCAGCCCCAGCATTTT. Full variable domain (remainder filled in from reference TRBV19 and TRBJ1-5): DGGITQSPKYLFRKEGQNVTLSCEQNLNHDAMYWYRQDPGQGLRLIYYSQIVNDFQKGDIAEGYSVSREKKESFPLTVTSAQKNPTAFYLCASSIVGDGQPQHFGDGTRLSIL.

This clonotype was counted many times. The rearrangement uses TRBV10-3 and TRBJ2-2, with no clear D. Looked up from germline, CDR1 is ENHRY and CDR2 is SYGVKD. V lost 2 bases and J 5 bases, leaving 6 bases between the germline ends. The CDR3 runs 13 residues. CDR3 in DNA: TGTGCCATCAGTGAGGGACGGACCGGGGAGCTGTTTTTT. It yields the protein CAISEGRTGELFF.

This clonotype was counted ten times or more. This chain connects TRBV7-2 to TRBJ2-5; 11 bases map to TRBD2. Germline V gene lookup returns CDR1 SGHTA and CDR2 FQGNSA. V shed 4 bases, J shed 6 bases, and the junction held 4 bases outside the gene matches. This CDR3 has 14 residues. The CDR3 DNA reads as TGTGCCAGCAGCTCTAGCGGGGGGAGGCAGACCCAGTACTTC. Protein sequence: CASSSSGGRQTQYF. Full variable domain (outside the CDR3, taken from reference TRBV7-2 and TRBJ2-5): GAGVSQSPSNKVTEKGKDVELRCDPISGHTALYWYRQSLGQGLEFLIYFQGNSAPDKSGLPSDRFSAERTGGSVSTLTIQRTQQEDSAVYLCASSSSGGRQTQYFGPGTRLLVL.

This sequence joins TRBV7-9 and TRBJ1-1, with D possibly TRBD1 on 6 matching bases. The CDR3 is 12 amino acids. V lost 6 bases to trimming and J lost 8 bases, with 13 bases between them. Germline V lookup: CDR1 SEHNR, CDR2 FQNEAQ (reference sequence). The CDR3 sequence: CASSRRGLEAFF. The CDR3 coding sequence is TGTGCCAGCAGTCGACGGGGGCTCGAAGCTTTCTTT.

The chain uses TRBV7-2 and TRBJ2-7, with 8 positions matching TRBD1. Unmatched junction bases numbered 5, after V lost 7 bases and J lost 3 bases. The CDR3 spans 13 residues. Germline V gene sequence: CDR1 SGHTA, CDR2 FQGNSA. This CDR3 is CASNGQGYYEQYF. The CDR3 DNA is TGTGCCAGCAACGGACAGGGTTACTACGAGCAGTACTTC.

This clonotype came up many times. V is TRBV7-9 and J is TRBJ2-7, with TRBD2 identical over 7 bases. The germline gives CDR1 SEHNR, CDR2 FQNEAQ (reference sequence). V gave up 5 bases and J gave up 0 bases; unmatched junction bases: 10. The CDR3 length is 16 residues. Here the CDR3 DNA reads TGTGCCAGCAGCACCGGGACGGGGGGTAGCTCCTACGAGCAGTACTTC. Its translation is CASSTGTGGSSYEQYF.

For this clonotype: Since a much larger clone is just one base distant, this may be a read error. This chain joins TRBV2 and TRBJ1-1; no reliable D call. The CDR3 runs to 10 residues. Trimming took 9 bases from V and 6 from J, leaving 8 bases between them. Germline assignment: CDR1 SNHLY and CDR2 FYNNEI. CDR3 loop: CASHASEAFF. The CDR3 DNA follows: TGTGCCAGTCATGCCTCTGAAGCTTTCTTT.

The genes are TRBV25-1 and TRBJ1-2, with a possible D match to TRBD1 (5 bases). Trimming shortened V by 10 bases and J by 7 bases, and 10 bases separated the two germline ends. Germline V CDR1 and CDR2: MGHDK, SYGVNS. The CDR3 has 10 amino acids. The CDR3 region is CANGGPGYTF. The CDR3 nucleotides read TGTGCCAACGGGGGACCTGGCTACACCTTC.

As for this clonotype: A junction end diverges from the germline sequence, so it may reflect a read error. Here the CDR3 reads CAISEGTYPSTDTQYF. CDR3 DNA: TGTGCCATCAGTGAAGGGACTTATCCTAGCACAGATACGCAGTATTTT. The chain uses TRBV12-3 or TRBV12-4 and TRBJ2-3; possible D gene TRBD2, 6 bases. The CDR3 length is 16 residues.

The chain uses TRBV19 and TRBJ1-1; D unclear. The CDR3 contains 10 residues. The V end lost 11 bases, the J end lost 7 bases, and 11 bases lay between the germline ends. The germline V gene encodes CDR1 LNHDA and CDR2 SQIVND (reference sequence). As DNA, the CDR3 is TGTGCCTGGAGTGCCAGTGAAGCTTTCTTT. Its translation is CAWSASEAFF.

In its sample, this clonotype was seen many times. The chain carries TRBV7-3 and TRBJ2-6, with 7 bases matching TRBD1. This CDR3 is built from 16 residues. The trim removed 5 bases at V and 4 bases at J, leaving 8 bases unmatched. Germline-derived CDR1 and CDR2 are SGHTA and FQGTGA. The CDR3 spells CASSADRDPGANVLTF. The CDR3 DNA reads TGTGCCAGCAGCGCCGACAGGGACCCAGGGGCCAACGTCCTGACTTTC.

This chain joins TRBV12-3 or TRBV12-4 and TRBJ1-3, with a weak D call TRBD1 (5 bases). The CDR3 covers 13 residues. V shed 8 bases and J shed 4 bases, with 12 bases lying between them. The CDR3 loop is CASVRGTGNTIYF. In nucleotides, the CDR3 is TGTGCCAGCGTTAGGGGTACGGGAAACACCATATATTTT.

This clonotype has only one observation. This chain joins TRBV7-2 and TRBJ2-7; a weak D match, TRBD1 (7 bases). The CDR3 loop spans 17 amino acids. The germline gives CDR1 SGHTA, CDR2 FQGNSA. Trimming left V 3 bases short and J 6 bases short, with 24 bases between. In nucleotides, the CDR3 is TGTGCCAGCAGCTTGGATGGATGGGGCCGGCAGGGGGGCGAGCAGTACTTC. Protein: CASSLDGWGRQGGEQYF.

The chain recombines TRBV25-1 with TRBJ1-5; tentative D call: TRBD1 (6 bases). V lost 6 bases and J lost 2, with 14 bases in between. The length of the CDR3 is 15 residues. Germline V CDR1 and CDR2: MGHDK, SYGVNS. This CDR3 is CASSDQGFGNQPQHF. The CDR3 DNA reads TGTGCCAGCAGCGATCAGGGGTTTGGCAATCAGCCCCAGCATTTT.